Listed below are T cell receptor beta chains from one sample, sequenced in a study of T cells after yellow fever vaccination. TCRdb redid the calling of the 5' RACE reads with MiXCR, one entry per CDR3 protein. The sample records around 300,000 distinct CDR3 sequences, about an eighth being singletons. This sample comprised CD4+ T cells sorted from PBMCs, obtained 45 days after the yellow fever booster vaccination. These receptors all stem from a man younger than 40 who received the YFV17D yellow fever vaccine. Each CDR3 is given without its conserved first and last residue. The order of the fields is clone size, D gene, V gene, J gene, CDR3 protein. A D gene is named only where the DNA matches it firmly. The size of a clone is reported for some rows only, either as once, few or many, or as a class for expanded clones.

-	-	TRBV20-1	TRBJ1-5	SARDPWAGNQPQH
-	-	TRBV20-1	TRBJ2-7	SATDSGVVYEQY
-	-	TRBV5-4	TRBJ1-2	ASSPRGGTNYGYT
few	TRBD1	TRBV20-1	TRBJ2-1	SAAGQGRNEQF
few	-	TRBV29-1	TRBJ2-3	SVSGFRDTQY
-	TRBD1	TRBV5-4	TRBJ2-3	ASSETGGGTDTQY
few	TRBD1	TRBV20-1	TRBJ2-7	SAATGQGAYEQY
few	-	TRBV7-2	TRBJ2-7	ASSQKYPTYEQY
-	-	TRBV7-9	TRBJ2-2	ASSLRGPLLDTGELF
-	-	TRBV5-4	TRBJ2-4	ASSLTGAGKNIQY
-	TRBD2	TRBV20-1	TRBJ2-1	SARLALLNNEQF
many	TRBD2	TRBV7-2	TRBJ2-3	ASSWKAGGSTDTQY
-	-	TRBV10-3	TRBJ1-1	AISPSKGQRNTEAF
-	-	TRBV29-1	TRBJ1-5	SVALGNSNQPQH
few	-	TRBV10-3	TRBJ2-7	AISEPLTSTY
few	-	TRBV12-3/TRBV12-4	TRBJ1-6	ASRGWGSPLH
-	-	TRBV7-2	TRBJ2-7	ASSLRDSHEQY
few	TRBD1	TRBV4-3	TRBJ1-4	ASSQDLTGEVLF
-	-	TRBV5-1	TRBJ2-5	ASGRDSQLQETQY
many	TRBD2	TRBV20-1	TRBJ2-1	SAKKRGVWDSGRGSYNEQF
-	TRBD1	TRBV5-1	TRBJ2-7	ASSFSGTGGHEQY
few	-	TRBV3-1	TRBJ1-6	ASSLQQINSPLH
few	-	TRBV28	TRBJ1-2	ASSLLGPYGYT
many	TRBD1	TRBV20-1	TRBJ2-5	SAGDRGRETQY
few	-	TRBV20-1	TRBJ2-7	SATRGVDPYEQY
many	TRBD2	TRBV10-2	TRBJ2-1	ATKTSGPYNEQF
-	-	TRBV7-8	TRBJ2-4	ASSLHGNIQY
-	TRBD2	TRBV5-6	TRBJ2-3	ASSWTSGRDRYGQY
-	-	TRBV6-2/TRBV6-3	TRBJ2-3	ASRIDTTDTQY
few	TRBD1	TRBV20-1	TRBJ1-6	SASGTGMFTLH
few	TRBD1	TRBV27	TRBJ1-1	ASSPQGINTEAF
-	TRBD2	TRBV11-2	TRBJ2-1	ASSFGASGGSEQF
-	TRBD1	TRBV6-2/TRBV6-3	TRBJ1-5	ASTSGQVNQPQH
-	TRBD1	TRBV10-3	TRBJ2-7	AISGTGTYEQY
-	-	TRBV20-1	TRBJ2-3	SAPLSPGPFVDTQY
few	-	TRBV6-5	TRBJ2-7	ASGIREGNH
few	TRBD2	TRBV20-1	TRBJ2-3	SLRTSGTDTQY
-	-	TRBV20-1	TRBJ1-4	SARTGRAGEKLF
-	-	TRBV13	TRBJ2-7	ASSRKYEQY
-	-	TRBV30	TRBJ2-5	AWSGPAESRKTQY
few	TRBD2	TRBV29-1	TRBJ2-3	SVADGGSFVADTQY
few	TRBD2	TRBV18	TRBJ2-7	ASSPPPGRALEQY
few	-	TRBV5-6	TRBJ2-5	ASTHGGVQETQY
-	-	TRBV6-5	TRBJ2-1	ASSYRLPSWGSEQF
-	TRBD2	TRBV5-1	TRBJ2-2	ASSRSGKASTGELF
-	-	TRBV5-1	TRBJ2-3	ASSSAEGSTDTQY
-	-	TRBV18	TRBJ1-1	ASSLGEITEAF
few	TRBD2	TRBV7-8	TRBJ2-2	ASSFGSSGTDGELF
-	-	TRBV20-1	TRBJ2-3	SARRGAGTDTQY
-	TRBD1	TRBV6-5	TRBJ1-1	ASSAGTGSAF
-	-	TRBV5-5	TRBJ2-1	ASSLEPLAPVQF
-	TRBD1	TRBV7-2	TRBJ1-6	ASTLTGPAPNSPLH
-	TRBD2	TRBV20-1	TRBJ2-3	SARAGTSGSTDTQY
-	-	TRBV7-2	TRBJ2-1	ASSLAGSVSEQF
few	TRBD1	TRBV7-2	TRBJ1-5	ASSFNQGARQPQH